Each of the 32 T cell receptor beta chains below was sequenced from the same sample in a study of blood T cell repertoires in COVID-19. Sequencing used immunoSEQ multiplex PCR; TCRdb keeps in-frame clones, though not all of them. This repertoire shows 25,000 to 30,000 clones, roughly nine tenths found once; its top ten account for approximately 49%. The sequenced material came from peripheral blood. These receptors all come from a human donor with acute or convalescent COVID-19. The donor label of this sample is uncertain.

V usage is TRBV20-1 and J usage is TRBJ1-6, with D perhaps TRBD1 (6 bases). CDR1 is DFQATT, CDR2 SNEGSKA, per germline (reference sequence). The V end was cut by 3 bases, the J end by 8 bases, with 14 bases between. This CDR3 has 14 amino acids. In nucleotides, the CDR3 is TGCAGTGCTAGTTTGGGCAGGGGTTATTCACCCCTCCACTTT. Translating it yields CSASLGRGYSPLHF.

V gene TRBV5-1 combines with J gene TRBJ2-5, with a tentative D call TRBD2 (5 bases). This CDR3 is built from 14 residues. The ends were cut back, 0 bases at V and 10 bases at J, with 16 bases in the middle. Germline loops: CDR1 SGHRS, CDR2 YFSETQ. The CDR3 bases are TGCGCCAGCAGCTTGGGGACTCAACTTTTGGGCCAGTACTTC. It is translated as CASSLGTQLLGQYF.

The chain combines TRBV9 with TRBJ1-2, with D maybe TRBD1 (5 bases). The CDR3 totals 14 residues. Germline-derived CDR1 and CDR2 are SGDLS and YYNGEE. V lost 0 bases and J 4 bases, leaving 10 bases between the germline ends. The CDR3 bases are TGTGCCAGCAGCGTAGGAGGGGAGGGCTATGGCTACACCTTC. Translating it yields CASSVGGEGYGYTF.

The gene calls are TRBV27 and TRBJ1-1; 9 bases are shared with TRBD1. The ends lost 5 bases at V and 6 bases at J; junction bases unmatched: 16. Germline CDR1 reads MNHEY; CDR2 reads SMNVEV (reference sequence). This CDR3 is built from 17 residues. The CDR3 here is CASSHPLSGTGRAEAFF. In DNA form, the CDR3 reads TGTGCCAGCAGTCACCCTCTCTCCGGGACAGGGAGGGCTGAAGCTTTCTTT.

The count of this clone is one. The rearrangement links TRBV6-1 to TRBJ2-7; D might be TRBD1 (6 bases). Deletions cut 0 bases from V and 8 bases from J, with 11 bases between. This CDR3 is built from 13 residues. The V gene's germline CDR1 is MNHNS and CDR2 SASEGT. The CDR3 sequence: CASSEATGWKQYF. CDR3 coding DNA: TGTGCCAGCAGTGAAGCCACAGGGTGGAAGCAGTACTTC.

This chain connects TRBV27 to TRBJ2-3; D perhaps matches TRBD1 (5 bases). In germline, CDR1 is MNHEY, CDR2 SMNVEV (reference sequence). This CDR3 has 16 amino acids. V was cut by 5 bases and J by 6 bases, with 21 bases left in between. DNA of the CDR3: TGTGCCAGCAGTCCCGACAGATCCCTTACCATCGATACGCAGTATTTT. Translation: CASSPDRSLTIDTQYF.

The chain couples TRBV3-1 (or the pseudogene TRBV3-2) to TRBJ2-1; a weak D match, TRBD2 (5 bases). V lost 2 bases and J 10 bases, leaving 9 bases between the germline ends. The V gene's germline CDR1 is LGHDT and CDR2 YNNKEL (reference sequence). The CDR3 runs 12 residues. The CDR3 spells CASSQPTREQFF. The CDR3 DNA is TGTGCCAGCAGCCAACCTACTAGAGAGCAGTTCTTC.

This clone turned up a few times. The chain recombines TRBV5-1 with TRBJ2-1, with TRBD2 as a possible D gene (5 bases). Germline CDR1 is SGHRS and CDR2 is YFSETQ. The CDR3 covers 15 residues. V was shortened by 6 bases and J by 8 bases, with 21 bases between the two germline ends. CDR3 coding DNA: TGCGCCAGCATGGAGGCCCTAGCACACGACTATGAGCAGTTCTTC. This translates into CASMEALAHDYEQFF. The full variable domain, rest sourced from reference TRBV5-1 and TRBJ2-1, is KAGVTQTPRYLIKTRGQQVTLSCSPISGHRSVSWYQQTPGQGLQFLFEYFSETQRNKGNFPGRFSGRQFSNSRSEMNVSTLELGDSALYLCASMEALAHDYEQFFGPGTRLTVL.

The chain uses TRBV24-1 and TRBJ1-5; D is perhaps TRBD1 (5 bases). The CDR3 spans 16 residues. Germline V gene lookup returns CDR1 KGHDR and CDR2 SFDVKD. Deletions cut 4 bases from V and 2 bases from J, with 14 bases between. CDR3 sequence: CATSDSQGMGNQPQHF. The CDR3 DNA sequence: TGTGCCACCAGTGACTCCCAGGGAATGGGCAATCAGCCCCAGCATTTT.

V and J are TRBV5-1 and TRBJ2-2, with D perhaps TRBD1 (5 bases). The CDR3 loop spans 15 amino acids. Germline CDR1 is SGHRS and CDR2 is YFSETQ. V shed 0 bases and J shed 4 bases, with 10 bases lying between them. For the CDR3, the DNA is TGCGCCAGCAGCTTGGTTAGTAGGGGCACCGGGGAGCTGTTTTTT. Translation: CASSLVSRGTGELFF.

This chain joins TRBV19 and TRBJ2-7, with 10 bases aligning to TRBD1. The CDR3 has 15 amino acids. CDR1 LNHDA and CDR2 SQIVND come from the germline V gene (reference sequence). With V trimmed by 5 bases and J by 3 bases, 7 bases remained unmatched. The CDR3 DNA sequence: TGTGCCAGTAGTTTAAGGACAGGGGGGAACTACGAGCAGTACTTC. As protein: CASSLRTGGNYEQYF.

V usage is TRBV4-2 and J usage is TRBJ1-1; TRBD1 matches 7 bases. The germline CDR1 and CDR2 sequences are LGHNA and YNFKEQ. The CDR3 totals 14 residues. Trimming cost V 3 bases and J 8 bases; bases outside gene matches: 9. CDR3 residues: CASSQTTGVEEAFF. The DNA of the CDR3 is TGTGCCAGCAGCCAGACTACAGGGGTGGAAGAAGCTTTCTTT.

The chain uses TRBV6-5 and TRBJ2-7, with D possibly TRBD2 on 5 matching bases. The V gene lost 9 bases and the J gene lost 2 bases, with 14 bases spanning the gap. The CDR3 extends over 13 amino acids. Germline loops: CDR1 MNHEY, CDR2 SVGAGI. In DNA form, the CDR3 reads TGTGCCAGATCGGAGCGGACTCCCTACGAGCAGTACTTC. Translated: CARSERTPYEQYF.

The chain carries TRBV10-1 and TRBJ2-5; 12 nucleotides align to TRBD2. This CDR3 is 15 amino acids long. Germline lookup yields CDR1 WNHNN and CDR2 SYGVQD (reference sequence). Trimming at V came to 4 bases and at J to 3 bases, leaving 3 bases not matched to a gene. The CDR3 reads CASSARLAGEETQYF. CDR3 in DNA: TGCGCCAGCAGTGCCCGACTAGCGGGAGAAGAGACCCAGTACTTC.

The chain employs TRBV3-1 (or the pseudogene TRBV3-2) and TRBJ1-5, with D possibly being TRBD1 (5 bases). The germline CDR1 and CDR2 sequences are LGHDT and YNNKEL (reference sequence). The V gene lost 0 bases and the J gene lost 4 bases, with 7 bases spanning the gap. This CDR3 is built from 14 residues. This CDR3 reads CASSQEGGNQPQHF. Written as DNA, the CDR3 is TGTGCCAGCAGCCAAGAGGGGGGAAATCAGCCCCAGCATTTT.

This clone showed up just once. V gene TRBV3-1 (or the pseudogene TRBV3-2) combines with J gene TRBJ2-7; tentative D call: TRBD2 (5 bases). V was shortened by 0 bases and J by 7 bases, with 16 bases between the two germline ends. Germline V gene lookup returns CDR1 LGHDT and CDR2 YNNKEL (reference sequence). The CDR3 covers 15 residues. The CDR3 region is CASSQDFKGPGEQYF. DNA of the CDR3: TGTGCCAGCAGCCAAGATTTTAAAGGACCGGGGGAGCAGTACTTC.

The V call is TRBV3-1 (or the pseudogene TRBV3-2), the J call TRBJ1-5; no definite D call. Germline V gene lookup returns CDR1 LGHDT and CDR2 YNNKEL (reference sequence). V shed 8 bases and J shed 4 bases, with 12 bases lying between them. CDR3 length: 13 residues. The CDR3 DNA reads TGTGCCAGCGCCGGGTCTCATAATCAGCCCCAGCATTTT. The encoded protein is CASAGSHNQPQHF.

The rearrangement links TRBV2 to TRBJ2-5, with 7 nucleotides matching TRBD2. Germline V gene data show CDR1 as SNHLY and CDR2 as FYNNEI. The CDR3 is 13 residues long. V lost 11 bases to trimming and J lost 1 base; unmatched junction nucleotides: 7. The CDR3 nucleotides read TGTGCCGTGGGGAGGGCTTCCCAAGAGACCCAGTACTTC. Its translation is CAVGRASQETQYF.

A note on this clone: One junction end disagrees with the germline gene, perhaps due to a read error. The J gene is TRBJ2-1, the V gene TRBV29-1; D is tentatively TRBD1 or TRBD2 (7 bases each). Germline V gives CDR1 SQVTM, CDR2 ANQGSEA. This CDR3 has 15 residues. CDR3 coding DNA: TGCAGCTTTGACAGGGACGGGGGGCCTTACAATGAGCAGTTCTTC. As protein: CSFDRDGGPYNEQFF.

The V call is TRBV5-1, the J call TRBJ1-2; TRBD1 agrees at 10 bases. CDR3 size: 15 residues. Germline V gene sequence: CDR1 SGHRS, CDR2 YFSETQ. The junction had 8 bases not matched to a gene; V was cut back by 4 bases and J by 5 bases. The CDR3 DNA is TGCGCCAGCAGCGAACCGGACAGGGGGGTATATGGCTACACCTTC. It is translated as CASSEPDRGVYGYTF.

The V gene is TRBV11-2, the J gene TRBJ2-1; 7 bases are shared with TRBD1. The length of the CDR3 is 17 residues. Germline V gene data show CDR1 as SGHAT and CDR2 as FQNNGV. V gave up 0 bases and J gave up 10 bases; unmatched junction bases: 15. CDR3 nucleotide sequence: TGTGCCAGCAGCTTAGAAAGAACTGGGACAGCGCTTGGAGAGCAGTTCTTC. This gives the protein CASSLERTGTALGEQFF.

The chain combines TRBV24-1 with TRBJ2-2; 8 bases fit TRBD2. CDR3 length equals 18 residues. The junction had 15 bases not matched to a gene; V was cut back by 3 bases and J by 7 bases. Germline CDR1 reads KGHDR; CDR2 reads SFDVKD. The CDR3 sequence is CATSDPASAGASGGELFF. CDR3 DNA sequence: TGTGCCACCAGTGATCCTGCGTCAGCGGGGGCCTCGGGCGGGGAGCTGTTTTTT.

The genes are TRBV6-5 and TRBJ2-3; TRBD1 might be the D (8 bases). This CDR3 spans 15 amino acids. Germline values: CDR1 MNHEY, CDR2 SVGAGI. V gave up 6 bases and J gave up 0 bases, with 13 bases separating them. CDR3 nucleotide sequence: TGTGCCAGCAGAGCACAGGGGGGGAGCACAGATACGCAGTATTTT. Translation: CASRAQGGSTDTQYF.

V usage is TRBV5-5 and J usage is TRBJ1-2; maybe TRBD1 (6 bases). V was shortened by 4 bases and J by 4 bases, with 17 bases between the two germline ends. The germline CDR1 and CDR2 sequences are SGHKS and YYEKEE (reference sequence). The CDR3 spans 15 residues. The CDR3 loop reads CASSPSTGNFYGYTF. In DNA form, the CDR3 reads TGTGCCAGCAGCCCCTCAACAGGGAATTTCTATGGCTACACCTTC.

The V gene is TRBV6-5, the J gene TRBJ1-5; D uncertain. The germline V gene has CDR1 MNHEY and CDR2 SVGAGI. Deletions cut 7 bases from V and 5 bases from J, with 12 bases between. CDR3 length: 13 amino acids. CDR3 residues: CASTLESYQPQHF. In DNA, the CDR3 is TGTGCCAGCACTTTGGAGTCTTATCAGCCCCAGCATTTT.

The chain employs TRBV4-1 and TRBJ2-3; tentatively, D is TRBD2 (5 bases). The CDR3 sequence is 15 residues long. The germline V gene encodes CDR1 MGHRA and CDR2 YSYEKL. The germline V and J ends were trimmed by 1 base and 2 bases, with 10 bases remaining between them. CDR3 loop: CASSQAAGATDTQYF. DNA of the CDR3: TGCGCCAGCAGCCAAGCGGCGGGCGCCACAGATACGCAGTATTTT.

The chain links TRBV14 to TRBJ2-6; D is ambiguous. The CDR3 is 15 amino acids. Germline CDR1 SGHDN, CDR2 FVKESK. Trimming took off 4 bases at V and 0 bases at J, with 7 bases between the two ends. In DNA, the CDR3 is TGTGCCAGCAGCCCCCCTAGCTCTGGGGCCAACGTCCTGACTTTC. Protein: CASSPPSSGANVLTF.

The CDR3 DNA follows: TGTGCCAGCTCACCACAGACAGGGGACGGCTACACCTTC. Translation: CASSPQTGDGYTF. This chain joins TRBV18 and TRBJ1-2; TRBD1 matches at 8 bases. CDR1 and CDR2 from the germline V gene are KGHSH and LQKENI. V lost 1 base, J lost 8 bases, and 3 bases stayed unmatched. CDR3 length: 13 amino acids. Filled out from reference TRBV18 and TRBJ1-2, the complete variable domain reads NAGVMQNPRHLVRRRGQEARLRCSPMKGHSHVYWYRQLPEEGLKFMVYLQKENIIDESGMPKERFSAEFPKEGPSILRIQQVVRGDSAAYFCASSPQTGDGYTFGSGTRLTVV.

Only one count was recorded for this clone. The chain is built from TRBV29-1 and TRBJ2-7, with TRBD1 matching 7 bases. V lost 6 bases to trimming and J lost 3 bases; unmatched junction nucleotides: 8. Looked up from germline, CDR1 is SQVTM and CDR2 is ANQGSEA. The CDR3 has 13 amino acids. CDR3 in amino acids: CSVADRVGYEQYF. The CDR3 bases are TGCAGCGTCGCCGACAGGGTCGGCTACGAGCAGTACTTC.

This chain links TRBV15 with TRBJ2-5; 10 nucleotides agree with TRBD2. This CDR3 comprises 16 residues. Germline CDR1 and CDR2: LNHNV and YYDKDF (reference sequence). Unmatched junction bases numbered 10, after V lost 4 bases and J lost 5 bases. The CDR3 DNA reads as TGTGCCACCAGCAAGGAGCGGGGGGGCCTCGGGGAGACCCAGTACTTC. Translation: CATSKERGGLGETQYF.

The chain links TRBV11-3 to TRBJ2-1; 10 nucleotides match TRBD2. The CDR3 has 17 residues. V lost 3 bases, J lost 2 bases, and 7 bases stayed unmatched. Germline V gene data show CDR1 as SGHNT and CDR2 as YENEEA. CDR3 sequence: CASSFGVAGGTYNEQFF. The CDR3 coding sequence is TGTGCCAGCAGCTTCGGGGTAGCGGGAGGTACCTACAATGAGCAGTTCTTC.

This clone appeared a few times. The V gene is TRBV11-3, the J gene TRBJ1-1; D perhaps matches TRBD1 (6 bases). CDR1 is SGHNT and CDR2 is YENEEA in the germline V gene. V shed 5 bases and J shed 1 base, with 17 bases lying between them. The CDR3 covers 16 residues. CDR3 bases: TGTGCCAGCAGCCGGGAGGGGGGATCGGCGAACACTGAAGCTTTCTTT. This codes for CASSREGGSANTEAFF.